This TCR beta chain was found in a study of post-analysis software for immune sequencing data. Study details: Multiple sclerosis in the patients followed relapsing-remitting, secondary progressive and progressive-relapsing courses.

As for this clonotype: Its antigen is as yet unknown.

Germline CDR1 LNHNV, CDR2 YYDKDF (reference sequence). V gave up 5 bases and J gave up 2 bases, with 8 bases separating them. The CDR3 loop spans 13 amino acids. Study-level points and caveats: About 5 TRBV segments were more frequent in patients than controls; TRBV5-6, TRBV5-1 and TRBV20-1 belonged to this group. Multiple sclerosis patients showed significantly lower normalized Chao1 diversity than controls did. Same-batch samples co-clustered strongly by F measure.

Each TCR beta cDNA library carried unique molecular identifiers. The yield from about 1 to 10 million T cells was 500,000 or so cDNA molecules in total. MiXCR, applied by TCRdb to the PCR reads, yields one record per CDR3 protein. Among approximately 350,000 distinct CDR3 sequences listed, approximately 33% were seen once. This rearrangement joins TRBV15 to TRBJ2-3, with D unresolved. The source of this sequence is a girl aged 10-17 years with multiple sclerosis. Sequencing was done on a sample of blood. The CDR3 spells CATSGRVTDTQYF. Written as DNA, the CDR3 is TGTGCCACCAGCGGTCGCGTCACAGATACGCAGTATTTT.